What follows are 9 T cell receptor beta chains derived from one specimen sequenced in a study of blood T cell repertoires in COVID-19. Only in-frame clones appear in the TCRdb table, and some are missing; sequencing was by immunoSEQ multiplex PCR. The sample lists 150,000 to 200,000 clones, roughly nine tenths occurring once. The sample comprised peripheral blood. All receptors come from a woman in her 70s with acute or convalescent COVID-19.

The chain carries TRBV2 and TRBJ1-6; tentatively, D is TRBD1 (6 bases). V dropped 2 bases and J dropped 18 bases, with 14 bases sitting between them. Germline V CDR1 and CDR2: SNHLY, FYNNEI. This CDR3 spans 12 amino acids. The CDR3 loop reads CASSETGKGNHF. CDR3 nucleotide sequence: TGTGCCAGCAGTGAAACAGGGAAAGGGAACCACTTT.

In the case of this clone: Mismatch with germline at one junction end may stem from a read error. In nucleotides, the CDR3 is TGTGCCAGCAGCGTAGACAGGGTGGGCTACAATGAGCAGTTCTTC. It codes for CASSVDRVGYNEQFF. The chain recombines TRBV11-3 with TRBJ2-1, with 7 nucleotides matching TRBD1. The CDR3 runs 15 residues. Germline loops: CDR1 SGHNT, CDR2 YENEEA.

J is TRBJ2-5 and V is TRBV5-5; TRBD2 is a possible D gene (5 bases). With 0 bases removed from V and 4 bases from J, the gap between germline ends came to 7 bases. The CDR3 covers 13 residues. Germline V gives CDR1 SGHKS, CDR2 YYEKEE (reference sequence). The CDR3 DNA is TGTGCCAGCAGCTTGGCGGGGTCAGAGACCCAGTACTTC. This sequence encodes CASSLAGSETQYF.

The V and J genes are TRBV9 and TRBJ1-6; tentative D call: TRBD1 (5 bases). The CDR3 is 15 residues long. CDR1 and CDR2 (germline): SGDLS, YYNGEE. V was pared by 4 bases and J by 4 bases, with 12 bases between. The CDR3, as DNA: TGTGCCAGCAGCCCTGAGAGACAGTATAATTCACCCCTCCACTTT. This sequence encodes CASSPERQYNSPLHF.

The sample holds a few counts of this clone. V usage is TRBV7-9 and J usage is TRBJ2-7; 8 nucleotides align to TRBD2. Trimming removed 5 bases from V and 2 bases from J; junction bases left unmatched: 5. The germline V gene has CDR1 SEHNR and CDR2 FQNEAQ (reference sequence). The CDR3 extends over 14 amino acids. DNA for the CDR3: TGTGCCAGCAGCCTCGGACTAGCCCCCTACGAGCAGTACTTC. It codes for CASSLGLAPYEQYF.

The gene calls are TRBV29-1 and TRBJ2-1; TRBD2 matches 11 bases. The CDR3 has 14 residues. Trimming cost V 7 bases and J 4 bases; bases outside gene matches: 6. Germline V CDR1 and CDR2: SQVTM, ANQGSEA. The CDR3 spells CSAAGTSGYNEQFF. The CDR3 region has the DNA TGCAGCGCCGCCGGGACTAGCGGTTACAATGAGCAGTTCTTC.

This clone was seen a handful of times. The chain couples TRBV28 to TRBJ1-4, with 8 bases aligning to TRBD1. The CDR3 extends over 14 amino acids. The J segment lost 6 bases and the V segment lost 7 bases, leaving 7 bases of the junction unmatched. CDR1 MDHEN and CDR2 SYDVKM come from the germline V gene. The CDR3 is CASNPPGGDEKLFF. The CDR3 bases are TGTGCCAGCAACCCGCCAGGGGGCGATGAAAAACTGTTTTTT.

V is TRBV7-6 and J is TRBJ1-5; D may be TRBD1 (5 bases). The CDR3 is 13 residues long. Germline loops: CDR1 SGHVS, CDR2 FNYEAQ. V was cut by 3 bases and J by 6 bases, with 9 bases left in between. CDR3 sequence (DNA): TGTGCCAGCAGCTTTGGGACTTCTCAGCCCCAGCATTTT. Its translation: CASSFGTSQPQHF.

The CDR3 DNA reads TGTGCCAGTAATCAGGGATACACTGAAGCTTTCTTT. This encodes CASNQGYTEAFF. This rearrangement joins TRBV19 to TRBJ1-1; D perhaps matches TRBD1 (5 bases). The length of the CDR3 is 12 residues. V lost 7 bases and J lost 3, with 9 bases in between. The germline CDR1 and CDR2 sequences are LNHDA and SQIVND (reference sequence).